The source of this T cell receptor beta chain is a study of blood T cell repertoires in COVID-19. Per the original methods: Estimates of nucleated cell counts were drawn from the amplification of reference gene primers. The method was immunoSEQ multiplex PCR; TCRdb's version includes in-frame clones alone and lacks a portion of them. Clone size and the V and J calls come from that table; the DNA yielded D and trimming. The table records about 39,000 clones, about 86% of them present only once. The trim removed 3 bases at V and 2 bases at J, leaving 9 bases unmatched. This CDR3 contains 15 residues. Germline V gene sequence: CDR1 GTSNPN, CDR2 SVGIG (reference sequence).

The chain uses TRBV30 and TRBJ2-5, with 7 nucleotides matching TRBD2. The sequenced sample consisted of peripheral blood. The clonotype was recovered from a man aged 35 to 55 with active COVID-19. CDR3 coding DNA: TGTGCCTGGAGCCCGATTCGGGGAGGGCAAGAGACCCAGTACTTC. It translates to CAWSPIRGGQETQYF.